In this sample, the clone carrying this T cell receptor (beta chain) turned up once. Its antigen is not known. This sample is part of a study of cytotoxic CD8 clonotypes in ibrutinib-treated CLL. Study details: Samples had a mean of 255,043 productive templates and some 88,000 productive rearrangements. Study outcomes and limitations: Elevated clonality accompanied ibrutinib response, with a return toward baseline values at progression.

This CDR3 is built from 15 residues. V was clipped by 6 bases and J by 1 base; unmatched bases: 6. CDR1 is MDHEN, CDR2 SYDVKM, per germline. TCRdb's copy holds only in-frame clones and misses some; the assay was immunoSEQ multiplex PCR. The sample has more than 110,000 clones, roughly 76% seen once. This receptor was identified in a human donor with chronic lymphocytic leukemia. The rearrangement joins TRBV28 to TRBJ2-7; TRBD2 matches at 10 bases. Sample: PBMCs, taken after 24 months of ibrutinib treatment. The CDR3, as DNA: TGTGCCAGCAGACCCGGACTAGCGGCGTCCTACGAGCAGTACTTC. Its translation is CASRPGLAASYEQYF.